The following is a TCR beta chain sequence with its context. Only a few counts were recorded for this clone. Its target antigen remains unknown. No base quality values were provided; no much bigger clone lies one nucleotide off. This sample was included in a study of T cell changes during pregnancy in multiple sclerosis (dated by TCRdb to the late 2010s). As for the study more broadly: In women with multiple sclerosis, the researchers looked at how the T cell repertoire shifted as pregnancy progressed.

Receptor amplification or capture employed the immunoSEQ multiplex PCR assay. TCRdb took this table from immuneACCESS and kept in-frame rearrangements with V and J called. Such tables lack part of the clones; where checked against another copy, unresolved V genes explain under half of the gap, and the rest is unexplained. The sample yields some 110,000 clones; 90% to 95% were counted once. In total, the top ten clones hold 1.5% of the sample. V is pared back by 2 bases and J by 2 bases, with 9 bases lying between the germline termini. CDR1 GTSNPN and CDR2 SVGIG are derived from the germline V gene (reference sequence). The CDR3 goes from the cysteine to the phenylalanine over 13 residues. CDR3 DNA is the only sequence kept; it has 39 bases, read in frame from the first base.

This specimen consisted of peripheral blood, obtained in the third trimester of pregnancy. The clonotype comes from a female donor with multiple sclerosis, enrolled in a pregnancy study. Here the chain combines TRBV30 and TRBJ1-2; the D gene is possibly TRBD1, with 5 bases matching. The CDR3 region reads CAWSREGNYGYTF. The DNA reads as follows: TGTGCCTGGAGTCGGGAGGGGAACTATGGCTACACCTTC.